The 10 T cell receptor beta chains in this list originate from one sample, sequenced in a study of tumor and adjacent non-tumor tissue in lung cancer. TCRbeta libraries were built with three rounds of nested PCR, modified from ARM-PCR. TCRdb re-derived calls from the multiplex PCR reads in MiXCR, one entry per CDR3 protein. The profile shows more than 85,000 distinct CDR3 sequences, 75% to 90% of them singletons. No cell sorting was done before RNA was extracted from the tissue. Sequences were obtained from lung tumor tissue. These receptors all come from a man between 70 and 80 years old with non-small cell lung cancer.

This chain links TRBV10-2 with TRBJ2-1; either TRBD1 or TRBD2 may supply D (5 bases each). From germline, CDR1 is WSHSY and CDR2 SAAADI. The CDR3 covers 15 residues. DNA for the CDR3: TGCTCAAGCAGGTTCCCGGGACCCTCTTCTCATGAGCAGTTCTTC. This translates into CSSRFPGPSSHEQFF.

As for this clonotype: A single base separates this from a much larger clone, so it may be a read error. Written as DNA, the CDR3 is TGTGACACCGGCCCCTGGCGATTTCACGAGCAGTACTTC. As protein: CDTGPWRFHEQYF. This chain joins TRBV28 and TRBJ2-7; D ambiguous. Germline V lookup: CDR1 MDHEN, CDR2 SYDVKM. The CDR3 has 13 residues.

On this clonotype itself: The conserved phenylalanine or tryptophan is not found at the CDR3 terminus, so this likely reflects a read error. Because the CDR3's place on the DNA is in doubt, the DNA is left out and the CDR3 is given as listed by TCRdb. This chain joins TRBV6-5 and TRBJ1-1. The V gene's germline CDR1 is MNHEY and CDR2 SVGAGI. The CDR3 spans 19 residues, counting both ends. CDR3 amino acids: CASSYHSRVPSSANTEAYS.

CDR3 DNA: TGTGCCAGCAGCATACCCACTAGGAGGGAGCTGTTTTTT. Translation gives CASSIPTRRELFF. This rearrangement joins TRBV11-3 to TRBJ2-2; TRBD2 might be the D (5 bases). Trimming removed 5 bases at V and 9 bases at J, with 13 bases between. The CDR3 is 13 residues long. The germline gives CDR1 SGHNT, CDR2 YENEEA. Using reference TRBV11-3 and TRBJ2-2 for the parts outside the CDR3, the full variable domain is EAGVVQSPRYKIIEKKQPVAFWCNPISGHNTLYWYLQNLGQGPELLIRYENEEAVDDSQLPKDRFSAERLKGVDSTLKIQPAELGDSAVYLCASSIPTRRELFFGEGSRLTVL.

Note on this clonotype: The junction departs from the called germline gene at one end, perhaps through a read error. The genes are TRBV5-1 and TRBJ1-1; a possible D gene is TRBD1 (6 bases). Germline V gene data show CDR1 as SGHRS and CDR2 as YFSETQ. The CDR3 has 14 amino acids. CDR3 sequence reads: CASGVRGGETEGFF. In nucleotides, the CDR3 is TGTGCCAGCGGAGTAAGAGGGGGAGAGACTGAAGGTTTCTTT.

As concerns this clonotype: This CDR3 is missing its conserved last phenylalanine or tryptophan, likely due to a read error. V gene TRBV6-2 or TRBV6-3 combines with J gene TRBJ1-5; 7 nucleotides match TRBD1. Germline V gives CDR1 MNHEY, CDR2 SVGEGT. CDR3 length: 14 amino acids. CDR3 nucleotides: TGTGCCAGCATGCTGGGACAGATCTATCAACCCCAGCATTCT. It codes for CASMLGQIYQPQHS.

As concerns this clonotype: A junction boundary mismatches the germline segment, possibly from a read error. The J gene is TRBJ1-1, the V gene TRBV11-2, with TRBD1 as a possible D gene (6 bases). This CDR3 comprises 14 residues. Germline CDR1 reads SGHAT; CDR2 reads FQNNGV. CDR3 DNA: TGTGCCAGCAGCTTCGCCGGGGGCCGGACTGAAACTTCCTTT. This encodes CASSFAGGRTETSF.

The chain couples TRBV11-2 to TRBJ1-1; TRBD1 agrees at 8 bases. V was pared by 10 bases and J by 8 bases, with 15 bases of the junction left unmatched. This CDR3 spans 14 amino acids. CDR1 SGHAT and CDR2 FQNNGV come from the germline V gene. Written as DNA, the CDR3 is TGTGCCAACGGCCACCGGGACAGGAGTGCCGAAGCTTTCTTT. It encodes CANGHRDRSAEAFF.

The chain couples TRBV5-1 to TRBJ1-4, with unresolved D. The CDR3 is made up of 15 amino acids. The germline gives CDR1 SGHRS, CDR2 YFSETQ. V lost 0 bases, J lost 4 bases, and 10 bases lay in between. The CDR3 reads CASSLEARRNEKLFF. CDR3 coding DNA: TGCGCCAGCAGCTTGGAGGCGCGCCGTAATGAAAAACTGTTTTTT. The whole variable domain, remainder taken from reference TRBV5-1 and TRBJ1-4, is KAGVTQTPRYLIKTRGQQVTLSCSPISGHRSVSWYQQTPGQGLQFLFEYFSETQRNKGNFPGRFSGRQFSNSRSEMNVSTLELGDSALYLCASSLEARRNEKLFFGSGTQLSVL.

The rearrangement uses TRBV12-3 or TRBV12-4 and TRBJ1-6; D remains ambiguous. This CDR3 is built from 16 residues. The V end lost 7 bases, the J end lost 4 bases, and 17 bases lay between the germline ends. In DNA, the CDR3 is TGTGCCAGCACGTCCGGGAGAAGCGGTTATAATTCACCCCTCCACTTT. It codes for CASTSGRSGYNSPLHF.